Listed below are T cell receptor beta chains from one sample, sequenced in a study of T cells in Graves' hyperthyroidism and ophthalmopathy. A single record per CDR3 protein comes from TCRdb applying MiXCR to the multiplex PCR reads. The data hold hundreds of thousands of distinct CDR3 sequences, with more than 11% observed a single time. The sample taken for sequencing was blood. Receptor source: a woman aged 30 to 39 with Graves' hyperthyroidism that later progressed to Graves' ophthalmopathy. CDR3s include the opening cysteine and the closing phenylalanine or tryptophan. D genes are given only for firm matches. Only part of the rows carry a size: once, few, many, or a class if the clone is expanded.

clone size: -
V gene: TRBV28
J gene: TRBJ2-1
D gene: TRBD2
CDR3 protein: CASSYSGLAFNEQFF
CDR3 DNA: TGTGCCAGCAGCTACTCGGGACTAGCGTTCAATGAGCAGTTCTTC

clone size: few
V gene: TRBV5-1
J gene: TRBJ2-5
D gene: -
CDR3 protein: CASSKPQQAFQETQYF
CDR3 DNA: TGCGCCAGCAGCAAACCACAACAGGCCTTCCAAGAGACCCAGTACTTC

clone size: many
V gene: TRBV6-1
J gene: TRBJ1-1
D gene: TRBD1
CDR3 protein: CASSRPGTGGMNTEAFF
CDR3 DNA: TGTGCCAGCAGTCGGCCCGGGACAGGGGGGATGAACACTGAAGCTTTCTTT

clone size: many
V gene: TRBV11-2
J gene: TRBJ2-5
D gene: TRBD2
CDR3 protein: CASSFGAGGQETQYF
CDR3 DNA: TGTGCCAGCAGCTTTGGAGCGGGAGGGCAAGAGACCCAGTACTTC

clone size: -
V gene: TRBV5-1
J gene: TRBJ2-7
D gene: TRBD2
CDR3 protein: CASSLVAGGNYEQYF
CDR3 DNA: TGCGCCAGCAGCTTGGTTGCGGGAGGGAACTACGAGCAGTACTTC

clone size: many
V gene: TRBV7-2
J gene: TRBJ2-2
D gene: TRBD1
CDR3 protein: CASSLHRGGELFF
CDR3 DNA: TGTGCCAGCAGCCTTCACAGGGGCGGGGAGCTGTTTTTT

clone size: many
V gene: TRBV29-1
J gene: TRBJ2-7
D gene: TRBD2
CDR3 protein: CSAATSGSYEQYF
CDR3 DNA: TGCAGCGCTGCGACTAGCGGGAGTTACGAGCAGTACTTC

clone size: -
V gene: TRBV4-2
J gene: TRBJ2-3
D gene: -
CDR3 protein: CASSQDFPGTDTQYF
CDR3 DNA: TGTGCCAGCAGCCAAGATTTCCCAGGCACAGATACGCAGTATTTT

clone size: once
V gene: TRBV14
J gene: TRBJ2-1
D gene: TRBD2
CDR3 protein: CASSQERTGGGQFF
CDR3 DNA: TGTGCCAGCAGCCAAGAAAGGACGGGAGGGGGGCAGTTCTTC

clone size: many
V gene: TRBV20-1
J gene: TRBJ2-5
D gene: -
CDR3 protein: CSAEQQQETQYF
CDR3 DNA: TGCAGTGCTGAACAGCAACAAGAGACCCAGTACTTC

clone size: few
V gene: TRBV6-2/TRBV6-3
J gene: TRBJ2-1
D gene: -
CDR3 protein: CASSAYPDNEQFF
CDR3 DNA: TGTGCCAGCAGTGCGTACCCCGACAATGAGCAGTTCTTC

clone size: few
V gene: TRBV29-1
J gene: TRBJ2-1
D gene: TRBD2
CDR3 protein: CSAGGSGLSLLYNEQFF
CDR3 DNA: TGCAGCGCGGGGGGGTCCGGACTGTCCCTACTTTACAATGAGCAGTTCTTC

clone size: many
V gene: TRBV27
J gene: TRBJ2-3
D gene: -
CDR3 protein: CASSPVADSTDTQYF
CDR3 DNA: TGTGCCAGCAGTCCGGTAGCGGATAGCACAGATACGCAGTATTTT

clone size: many
V gene: TRBV28
J gene: TRBJ2-1
D gene: -
CDR3 protein: CASSPLGRGNEQFF
CDR3 DNA: TGTGCCAGCAGTCCCCTGGGGCGGGGCAATGAGCAGTTCTTC

clone size: few
V gene: TRBV7-9
J gene: TRBJ1-2
D gene: -
CDR3 protein: CASSLFPKEGGSYGYTF
CDR3 DNA: TGTGCCAGCAGCTTATTCCCCAAAGAGGGGGGGAGCTATGGCTACACCTTC

clone size: many
V gene: TRBV12-3/TRBV12-4
J gene: TRBJ2-2
D gene: TRBD1
CDR3 protein: CASSLRTGDTGELFF
CDR3 DNA: TGTGCCAGCAGTTTAAGGACAGGGGATACCGGGGAGCTGTTTTTT

clone size: many
V gene: TRBV3-1
J gene: TRBJ2-1
D gene: TRBD2
CDR3 protein: CASRRTSGNGNEQFF
CDR3 DNA: TGTGCCAGCAGGCGGACTAGCGGGAATGGAAATGAGCAGTTCTTC

clone size: many
V gene: TRBV12-3/TRBV12-4
J gene: TRBJ2-7
D gene: TRBD1
CDR3 protein: CASRKTGQGAYEQYF
CDR3 DNA: TGTGCCAGCAGAAAAACGGGACAGGGGGCCTACGAGCAGTACTTC

clone size: once
V gene: TRBV28
J gene: TRBJ2-7
D gene: -
CDR3 protein: CASSQRDRSGEQYF
CDR3 DNA: TGTGCCAGCAGTCAGAGGGACCGATCGGGAGAGCAGTACTTC

clone size: -
V gene: TRBV7-9
J gene: TRBJ1-1
D gene: -
CDR3 protein: CASSVGQSQEAFF
CDR3 DNA: TGTGCCAGCAGCGTTGGACAGTCCCAAGAAGCTTTCTTT

clone size: many
V gene: TRBV10-3
J gene: TRBJ2-7
D gene: -
CDR3 protein: CAISEARYEQYF
CDR3 DNA: TGTGCCATCAGTGAAGCGCGCTACGAGCAGTACTTC

clone size: many
V gene: TRBV28
J gene: TRBJ2-7
D gene: -
CDR3 protein: CASSLFGGPSSYEQYF
CDR3 DNA: TGTGCCAGCAGTTTATTTGGTGGGCCCAGCTCCTACGAGCAGTACTTC

clone size: -
V gene: TRBV30
J gene: TRBJ1-2
D gene: -
CDR3 protein: CAWNVLFRNYGYTF
CDR3 DNA: TGTGCCTGGAACGTTCTTTTCCGAAACTATGGCTACACCTTC

clone size: few
V gene: TRBV5-1
J gene: TRBJ2-5
D gene: TRBD2
CDR3 protein: CASSPIAGGPRWTQYF
CDR3 DNA: TGCGCCAGCAGCCCTATAGCGGGAGGGCCGAGATGGACCCAGTACTTC

clone size: -
V gene: TRBV7-2
J gene: TRBJ2-3
D gene: TRBD2
CDR3 protein: CASSLVAGEPTGYF
CDR3 DNA: TGTGCCAGCAGCCTCGTAGCGGGAGAGCCTACGGGGTATTTT

clone size: many
V gene: TRBV11-2
J gene: TRBJ2-2
D gene: -
CDR3 protein: CASNSQGYTGELFF
CDR3 DNA: TGTGCCAGCAACTCACAGGGTTACACCGGGGAGCTGTTTTTT

clone size: -
V gene: TRBV4-1
J gene: TRBJ2-2
D gene: -
CDR3 protein: CASTGTTGELFF
CDR3 DNA: TGCGCCAGCACCGGGACTACCGGGGAGCTGTTTTTT

clone size: -
V gene: TRBV5-1
J gene: TRBJ2-7
D gene: TRBD1
CDR3 protein: CASSIFQGVEQYF
CDR3 DNA: TGCGCCAGCAGCATATTTCAGGGGGTCGAGCAGTACTTC

clone size: many
V gene: TRBV12-3/TRBV12-4
J gene: TRBJ1-2
D gene: -
CDR3 protein: CASRPGPGNYGYTF
CDR3 DNA: TGTGCCAGCAGACCGGGACCTGGGAACTATGGCTACACCTTC

clone size: many
V gene: TRBV11-3
J gene: TRBJ1-1
D gene: TRBD1
CDR3 protein: CASEIIQGRTEAFF
CDR3 DNA: TGTGCCAGCGAGATTATACAGGGGAGGACTGAAGCTTTCTTT

clone size: -
V gene: TRBV7-9
J gene: TRBJ2-7
D gene: -
CDR3 protein: CASSQEHRDLHSYEQYF
CDR3 DNA: TGCGCCAGCAGCCAAGAACACCGGGACCTCCACTCCTACGAGCAGTACTTC

clone size: many
V gene: TRBV30
J gene: TRBJ2-7
D gene: -
CDR3 protein: CAWSVLGVDEQYF
CDR3 DNA: TGTGCCTGGAGTGTACTTGGGGTGGACGAGCAGTACTTC

clone size: many
V gene: TRBV28
J gene: TRBJ1-4
D gene: TRBD1
CDR3 protein: CASSLPGPGGEKLFF
CDR3 DNA: TGTGCCAGCAGTTTACCAGGGCCAGGGGGTGAAAAACTGTTTTTT

clone size: -
V gene: TRBV2
J gene: TRBJ1-4
D gene: TRBD1
CDR3 protein: CASSEEGASNEKLFF
CDR3 DNA: TGTGCCAGCAGTGAAGAGGGGGCCTCTAATGAAAAACTGTTTTTT

clone size: many
V gene: TRBV14
J gene: TRBJ1-1
D gene: -
CDR3 protein: CASSLLSGPQTEAFF
CDR3 DNA: TGTGCCAGCAGCCTACTCTCCGGACCCCAGACTGAAGCTTTCTTT

clone size: -
V gene: TRBV5-1
J gene: TRBJ2-2
D gene: -
CDR3 protein: CASSTSPGTLNTGELFF
CDR3 DNA: TGCGCCAGCAGCACATCCCCCGGGACTCTGAACACCGGGGAGCTGTTTTTT

clone size: many
V gene: TRBV6-2/TRBV6-3
J gene: TRBJ2-5
D gene: TRBD1
CDR3 protein: CASLSRGGTKTQYF
CDR3 DNA: TGTGCCAGCCTCTCCAGAGGGGGCACGAAGACCCAGTACTTC

clone size: many
V gene: TRBV24-1
J gene: TRBJ2-1
D gene: -
CDR3 protein: CATSDGQRDEQFF
CDR3 DNA: TGTGCCACCAGTGATGGCCAGCGTGATGAGCAGTTCTTC

clone size: many
V gene: TRBV11-3
J gene: TRBJ1-1
D gene: -
CDR3 protein: CASSQTVVNTEAFF
CDR3 DNA: TGTGCCAGCAGCCAGACAGTAGTGAACACTGAAGCTTTCTTT

clone size: -
V gene: TRBV25-1
J gene: TRBJ2-7
D gene: -
CDR3 protein: CASSESEEYSYEQYF
CDR3 DNA: TGTGCCAGCAGTGAATCTGAAGAGTACTCCTACGAGCAGTACTTC

clone size: -
V gene: TRBV3-1
J gene: TRBJ2-5
D gene: TRBD2
CDR3 protein: CASSPPGTSGVLGKTQYF
CDR3 DNA: TGTGCCAGCAGCCCTCCCGGGACTAGCGGGGTCCTTGGAAAGACCCAGTACTTC